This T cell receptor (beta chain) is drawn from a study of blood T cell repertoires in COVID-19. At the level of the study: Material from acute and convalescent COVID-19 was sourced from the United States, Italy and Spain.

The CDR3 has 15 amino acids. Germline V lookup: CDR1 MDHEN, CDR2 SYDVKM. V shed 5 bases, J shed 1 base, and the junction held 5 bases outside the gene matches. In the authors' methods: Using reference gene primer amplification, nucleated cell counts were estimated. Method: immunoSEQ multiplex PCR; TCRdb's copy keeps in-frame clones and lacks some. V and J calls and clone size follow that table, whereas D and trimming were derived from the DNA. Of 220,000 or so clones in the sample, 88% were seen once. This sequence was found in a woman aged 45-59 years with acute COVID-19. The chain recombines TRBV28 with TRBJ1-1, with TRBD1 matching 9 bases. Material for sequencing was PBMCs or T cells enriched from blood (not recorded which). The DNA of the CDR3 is TGTGCCAGCAGTCTAACAGGGGGCGGGAACACTGAAGCTTTCTTT. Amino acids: CASSLTGGGNTEAFF. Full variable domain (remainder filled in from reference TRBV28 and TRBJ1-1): DVKVTQSSRYLVKRTGEKVFLECVQDMDHENMFWYRQDPGLGLRLIYFSYDVKMKEKGDIPEGYSVSREKKERFSLILESASTNQTSMYLCASSLTGGGNTEAFFGQGTRLTVV.